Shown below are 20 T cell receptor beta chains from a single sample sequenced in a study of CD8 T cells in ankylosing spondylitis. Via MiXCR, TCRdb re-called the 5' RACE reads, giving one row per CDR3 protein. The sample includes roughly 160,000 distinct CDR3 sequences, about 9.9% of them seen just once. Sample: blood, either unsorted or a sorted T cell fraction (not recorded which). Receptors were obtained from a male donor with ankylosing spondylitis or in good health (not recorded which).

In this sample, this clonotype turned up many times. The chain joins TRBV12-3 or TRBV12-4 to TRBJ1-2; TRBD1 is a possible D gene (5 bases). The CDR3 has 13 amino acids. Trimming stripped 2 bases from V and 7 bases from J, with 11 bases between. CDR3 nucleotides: TGTGCCAGCAGTTTATGGGGGTCCTCTGGCTACACCTTC. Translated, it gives CASSLWGSSGYTF.

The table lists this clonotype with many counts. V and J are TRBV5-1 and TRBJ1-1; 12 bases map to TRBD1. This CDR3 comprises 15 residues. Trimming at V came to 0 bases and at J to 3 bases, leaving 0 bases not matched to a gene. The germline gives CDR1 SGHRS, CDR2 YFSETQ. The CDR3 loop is CASSLGDRGHTEAFF. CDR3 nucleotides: TGCGCCAGCAGCTTGGGGGACAGGGGGCACACTGAAGCTTTCTTT.

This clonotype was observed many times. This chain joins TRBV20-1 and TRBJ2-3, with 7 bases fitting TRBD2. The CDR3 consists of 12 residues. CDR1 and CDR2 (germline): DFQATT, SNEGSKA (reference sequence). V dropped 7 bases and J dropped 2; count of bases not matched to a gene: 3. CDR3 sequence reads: CSGRGVTDTQYF. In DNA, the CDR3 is TGCAGTGGACGGGGGGTCACAGATACGCAGTATTTT.

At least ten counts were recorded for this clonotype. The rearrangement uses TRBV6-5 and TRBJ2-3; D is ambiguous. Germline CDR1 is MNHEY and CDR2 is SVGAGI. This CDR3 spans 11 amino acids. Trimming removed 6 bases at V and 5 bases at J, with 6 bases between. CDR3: CASRSRDTQYF. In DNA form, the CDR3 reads TGTGCCAGCAGAAGTAGAGATACGCAGTATTTT.

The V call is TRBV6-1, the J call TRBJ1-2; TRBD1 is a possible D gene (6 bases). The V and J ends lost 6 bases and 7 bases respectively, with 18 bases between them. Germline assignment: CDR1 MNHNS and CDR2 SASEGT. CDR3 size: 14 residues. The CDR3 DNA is TGTGCCAGCAGCCAGCAGGGGATTTGGATTGGCTACACCTTC. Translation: CASSQQGIWIGYTF.

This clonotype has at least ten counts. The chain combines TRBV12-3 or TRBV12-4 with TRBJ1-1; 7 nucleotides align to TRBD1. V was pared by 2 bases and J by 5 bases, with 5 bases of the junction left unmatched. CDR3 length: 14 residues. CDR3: CASSLQGGGTEAFF. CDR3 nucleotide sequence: TGTGCCAGCAGTTTACAGGGGGGGGGAACTGAAGCTTTCTTT.

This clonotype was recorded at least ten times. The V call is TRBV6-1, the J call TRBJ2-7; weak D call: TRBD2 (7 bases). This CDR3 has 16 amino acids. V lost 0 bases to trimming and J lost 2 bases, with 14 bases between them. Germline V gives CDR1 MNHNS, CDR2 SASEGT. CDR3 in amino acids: CASSEAGGGGAYEQYF. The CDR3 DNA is TGTGCCAGCAGTGAAGCGGGGGGGGGCGGCGCCTACGAGCAGTACTTC.

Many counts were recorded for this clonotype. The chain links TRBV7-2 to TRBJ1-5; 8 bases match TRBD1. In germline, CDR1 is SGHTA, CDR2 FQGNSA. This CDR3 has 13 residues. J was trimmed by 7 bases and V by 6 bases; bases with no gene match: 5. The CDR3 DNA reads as TGTGCCAGCAGTGACAGGGGACAACAGCCCCAGCATTTT. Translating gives CASSDRGQQPQHF.

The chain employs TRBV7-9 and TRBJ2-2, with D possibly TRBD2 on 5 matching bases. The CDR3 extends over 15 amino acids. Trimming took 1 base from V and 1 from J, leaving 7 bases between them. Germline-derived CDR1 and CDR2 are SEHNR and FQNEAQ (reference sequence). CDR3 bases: TGTGCCAGCAGCTTAGACCGGGGGAACACCGGGGAGCTGTTTTTT. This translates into CASSLDRGNTGELFF.

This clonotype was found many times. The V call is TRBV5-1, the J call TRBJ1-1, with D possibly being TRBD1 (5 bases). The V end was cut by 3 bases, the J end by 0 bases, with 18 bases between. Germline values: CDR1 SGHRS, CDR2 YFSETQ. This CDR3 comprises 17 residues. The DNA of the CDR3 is TGCGCCAGCAGCTCACAGACAGCTTCATTCATGAACACTGAAGCTTTCTTT. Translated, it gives CASSSQTASFMNTEAFF.

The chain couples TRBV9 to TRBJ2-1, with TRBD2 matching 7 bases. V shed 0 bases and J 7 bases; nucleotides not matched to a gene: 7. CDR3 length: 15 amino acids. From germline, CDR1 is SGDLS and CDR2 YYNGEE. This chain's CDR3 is CASSVEAGARNEQFF. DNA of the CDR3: TGTGCCAGCAGCGTAGAGGCGGGAGCTCGGAATGAGCAGTTCTTC.

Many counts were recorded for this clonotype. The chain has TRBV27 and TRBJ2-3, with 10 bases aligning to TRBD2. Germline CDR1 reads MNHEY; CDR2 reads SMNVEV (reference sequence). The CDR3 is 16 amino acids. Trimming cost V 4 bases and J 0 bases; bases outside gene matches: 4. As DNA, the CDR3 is TGTGCCAGCAGTTATAGCGGGGGGACTAGCACAGATACGCAGTATTTT. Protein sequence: CASSYSGGTSTDTQYF.

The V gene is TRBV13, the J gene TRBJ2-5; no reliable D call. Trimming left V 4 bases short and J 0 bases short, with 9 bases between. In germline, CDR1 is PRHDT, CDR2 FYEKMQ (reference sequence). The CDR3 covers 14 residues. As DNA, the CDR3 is TGTGCCAGCAGCTCCTTGACATACCAAGAGACCCAGTACTTC. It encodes CASSSLTYQETQYF.

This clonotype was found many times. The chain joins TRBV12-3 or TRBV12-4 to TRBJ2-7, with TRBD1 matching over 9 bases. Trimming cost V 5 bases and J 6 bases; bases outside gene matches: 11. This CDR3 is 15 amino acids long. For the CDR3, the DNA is TGTGCCAGCAGTCATCGAGCGGGACAGGGCGGCGAGCAGTACTTC. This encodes CASSHRAGQGGEQYF.

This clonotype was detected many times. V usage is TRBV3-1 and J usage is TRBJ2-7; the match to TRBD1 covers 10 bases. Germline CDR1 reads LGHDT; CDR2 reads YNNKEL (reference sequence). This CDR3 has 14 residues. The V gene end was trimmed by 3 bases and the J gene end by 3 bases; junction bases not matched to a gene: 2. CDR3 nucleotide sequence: TGTGCCAGCAGCCACCGGGACAGGGGCTACGAGCAGTACTTC. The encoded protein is CASSHRDRGYEQYF.

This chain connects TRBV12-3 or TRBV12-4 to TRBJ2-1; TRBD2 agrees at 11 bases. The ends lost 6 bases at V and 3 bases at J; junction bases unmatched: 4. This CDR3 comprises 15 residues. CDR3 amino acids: CASRQTSGGYNEQFF. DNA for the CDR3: TGTGCCAGCAGACAAACTAGCGGGGGCTACAATGAGCAGTTCTTC.

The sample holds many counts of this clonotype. The CDR3 region has the DNA TGCGCCAGCAGCTTGGCGCCCGAATCTGAAGCTTTCTTT. Translated, it gives CASSLAPESEAFF. The J gene is TRBJ1-1, the V gene TRBV5-1, with unresolved D. The CDR3 spans 13 residues. Trimming shortened V by 0 bases and J by 6 bases, and 9 bases separated the two germline ends. Germline CDR1 and CDR2: SGHRS and YFSETQ.

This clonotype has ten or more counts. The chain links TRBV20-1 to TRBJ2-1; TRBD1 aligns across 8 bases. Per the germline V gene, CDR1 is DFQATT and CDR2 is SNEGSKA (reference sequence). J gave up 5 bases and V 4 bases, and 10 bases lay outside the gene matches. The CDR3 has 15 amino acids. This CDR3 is CSAIRQGYSDNEQFF. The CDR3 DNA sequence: TGCAGTGCTATCCGACAGGGGTATTCGGACAATGAGCAGTTCTTC.

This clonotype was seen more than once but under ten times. CDR3 region: CASSLPLAGVGGELFF. In DNA form, the CDR3 reads TGTGCCAGCAGCCTACCGCTAGCGGGGGTAGGCGGGGAGCTGTTTTTT. This sequence joins TRBV6-5 and TRBJ2-2, with TRBD2 identical over 10 bases. Germline CDR1 and CDR2: MNHEY and SVGAGI. This CDR3 contains 16 residues. V was pared by 6 bases and J by 7 bases, with 11 bases of the junction left unmatched.

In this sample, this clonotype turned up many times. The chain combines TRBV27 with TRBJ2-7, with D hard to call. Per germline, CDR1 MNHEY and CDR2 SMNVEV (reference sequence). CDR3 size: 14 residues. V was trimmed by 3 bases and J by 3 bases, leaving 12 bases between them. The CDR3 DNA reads TGTGCCAGCAGTTTTGCGTCCTCGGTCTACGAGCAGTACTTC. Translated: CASSFASSVYEQYF.